The 17 T cell receptor beta chains below all came from one sample that was sequenced in a study of technical replicates of blood from a few donors. Clones were sequenced by immunoSEQ multiplex PCR, and TCRdb holds only the in-frame ones, with some missing. Here the sample spans roughly 60,000 clones, less than 90% being singletons. The source material was PBMCs. Receptor source: a human donor in good health. Some clones in this sample may be carry-over from other donors' samples.

The CDR3 here is CASSQSNRGEQYF. CDR3 nucleotides: TGCGCCAGCAGCCAGAGTAACAGGGGAGAGCAGTACTTC. This sequence joins TRBV4-1 and TRBJ2-7; 7 bases map to TRBD1. The V segment lost 3 bases and the J segment 7 bases; nucleotides outside the gene matches: 6. Germline-derived CDR1 and CDR2 are MGHRA and YSYEKL. The CDR3 has 13 amino acids.

V and J are TRBV10-3 and TRBJ2-3; 11 bases are a match to TRBD1. After removal of 11 bases from V and 1 base from J, the junction contained 8 bases not matched to a gene. This CDR3 comprises 15 residues. The germline CDR1 and CDR2 sequences are ENHRY and SYGVKD. CDR3 sequence reads: CAARTGGAGTDTQYF. DNA of the CDR3: TGTGCCGCCCGGACAGGGGGCGCGGGCACAGATACGCAGTATTTT.

The rearrangement uses TRBV11-2 and TRBJ1-3; D is uncertain. CDR3 size: 13 residues. V was shortened by 6 bases and J by 1 base, with 7 bases between the two germline ends. From germline, CDR1 is SGHAT and CDR2 FQNNGV. This chain's CDR3 is CASRAFSGNTIYF. As DNA, the CDR3 is TGTGCCAGCAGGGCATTTTCTGGAAACACCATATATTTT.

The chain links TRBV7-9 to TRBJ2-4; the match to TRBD2 covers 10 bases. The germline V gene has CDR1 SEHNR and CDR2 FQNEAQ (reference sequence). The V gene end was trimmed by 5 bases and the J gene end by 1 base; junction bases not matched to a gene: 8. The CDR3 is 17 amino acids. The CDR3 bases are TGTGCCAGCAGCAGCCGCCTAGCGGGGGTGGCCAAAAACATTCAGTACTTC. It translates to CASSSRLAGVAKNIQYF.

The chain combines TRBV4-2 with TRBJ2-2; 9 nucleotides align to TRBD1. Germline V gene data show CDR1 as LGHNA and CDR2 as YNFKEQ. Germline trimming cut 0 bases from V and 5 bases from J; bases unmatched to any gene: 4. The CDR3 covers 16 residues. CDR3 nucleotide sequence: TGTGCCAGCAGCCAAGAAGGGGACAGGGTGACCGGGGAGCTGTTTTTT. This sequence encodes CASSQEGDRVTGELFF.

This chain uses TRBV7-2 with TRBJ2-5, with a tentative D call TRBD2 (5 bases). V dropped 2 bases and J dropped 1 base, with 8 bases sitting between them. Per germline, CDR1 SGHTA and CDR2 FQGNSA. The CDR3 has 14 amino acids. The DNA of the CDR3 is TGTGCCAGCAGCTTAAGTGGGAGCCAAGAGACCCAGTACTTC. Translated: CASSLSGSQETQYF.

The V gene is TRBV5-1, the J gene TRBJ2-2, with 7 bases identical to TRBD1. This CDR3 region has 16 residues. V lost 5 bases and J lost 5; bases outside the gene matches: 12. Germline CDR1 SGHRS, CDR2 YFSETQ. Here the CDR3 reads CASRVGTATITGELFF. CDR3 DNA sequence: TGCGCCAGCAGAGTGGGGACAGCCACGATTACCGGGGAGCTGTTTTTT.

CDR3 sequence: CSVAGGGSEQYF. The CDR3 coding sequence is TGCAGCGTTGCTGGGGGAGGAAGCGAGCAGTACTTC. The chain recombines TRBV29-1 with TRBJ2-7; D might be TRBD2 (6 bases). Germline CDR1 and CDR2: SQVTM and ANQGSEA. V lost 4 bases to trimming and J lost 6 bases, with 13 bases between them. The CDR3 extends over 12 amino acids.

The chain combines TRBV12-5 with TRBJ2-2; TRBD1 agrees at 7 bases. The V gene's germline CDR1 is LGHNT and CDR2 FRNRAP. The V gene end was trimmed by 5 bases and the J gene end by 1 base; junction bases not matched to a gene: 4. The CDR3 contains 15 residues. The CDR3 DNA sequence: TGTGCTAGTGGTGAACGGACAGGGAACACCGGGGAGCTGTTTTTT. It specifies CASGERTGNTGELFF.

This clone appeared once. This rearrangement joins TRBV20-1 to TRBJ1-2; no clear D. Trimming pared 3 bases from V and 7 bases from J, leaving 6 bases between. The CDR3 sequence is 10 residues long. The V gene's germline CDR1 is DFQATT and CDR2 SNEGSKA (reference sequence). CDR3 in amino acids: CSASQVGYTF. The DNA of the CDR3 is TGCAGTGCTAGTCAGGTTGGCTACACCTTC.

V and J are TRBV10-2 and TRBJ2-7, with 11 bases that match TRBD2. CDR3 length equals 14 residues. The J segment lost 2 bases and the V segment lost 8 bases, leaving 5 bases of the junction unmatched. In germline, CDR1 is WSHSY, CDR2 SAAADI. Here the CDR3 reads CASRMTSGAYEQYF. CDR3 DNA sequence: TGCGCCAGCCGTATGACTAGCGGGGCCTACGAGCAGTACTTC.

This clone was seen only once. The chain employs TRBV27 and TRBJ2-7; D is undetermined. Germline V CDR1 and CDR2: MNHEY, SMNVEV (reference sequence). This CDR3 is 13 amino acids long. Trimming left V 5 bases short and J 0 bases short, with 8 bases between. CDR3 loop: CASSQIPSYEQYF. Here the CDR3 DNA reads TGTGCCAGCAGTCAAATCCCCTCCTACGAGCAGTACTTC.

The V gene is TRBV9, the J gene TRBJ2-3; perhaps TRBD2 as D (5 bases). Germline CDR1 SGDLS, CDR2 YYNGEE. Trimming stripped 4 bases from V and 2 bases from J, with 14 bases between. This CDR3 region has 15 residues. The CDR3 bases are TGTGCCAGCAGCCCTGGTGGACGGGACACAGATACGCAGTATTTT. This translates into CASSPGGRDTDTQYF.

The V call is TRBV9, the J call TRBJ1-3; 8 bases agree with TRBD1. V was clipped by 4 bases and J by 1 base; unmatched bases: 1. Germline assignment: CDR1 SGDLS and CDR2 YYNGEE. This CDR3 contains 14 residues. The CDR3 DNA reads TGTGCCAGCAGCAGGGACAGGTCTGGAAACACCATATATTTT. This codes for CASSRDRSGNTIYF.

The chain joins TRBV6-6 to TRBJ2-1; a weak D match, TRBD1 (7 bases). The V gene's germline CDR1 is MNHNY and CDR2 SVGAGI (reference sequence). Between the trimmed V and J ends, which lost 6 bases and 6 bases, there was a span of 15 bases. This CDR3 is built from 14 residues. For the CDR3, the DNA is TGTGCCAGCAGGGAGGGGGCGCTAGTCAATGAGCAGTTCTTC. Amino acids: CASREGALVNEQFF.

Only one count was recorded for this clone. The chain joins TRBV15 to TRBJ2-7; D is unresolved. V gave up 0 bases and J gave up 6 bases, with 9 bases separating them. The CDR3 covers 13 residues. Germline CDR1 is LNHNV and CDR2 is YYDKDF (reference sequence). CDR3 in amino acids: CATSREQFGEQYF. The DNA for the CDR3 is TGTGCCACCAGCAGAGAACAGTTTGGCGAGCAGTACTTC.

The V and J genes are TRBV7-3 and TRBJ1-1, with a possible D match to TRBD1 (6 bases). The CDR3 contains 13 residues. The V end lost 2 bases, the J end lost 8 bases, and 12 bases lay between the germline ends. Germline lookup yields CDR1 SGHTA and CDR2 FQGTGA. CDR3: CASSLYMGAEAFF. The CDR3 DNA reads TGTGCCAGCAGCTTATATATGGGGGCGGAAGCTTTCTTT.